The 30 T cell receptor beta chains reported below all come from one sample, sequenced in a study of blood T cell repertoires in COVID-19. Using immunoSEQ multiplex PCR, the repertoire was profiled, and TCRdb retains in-frame clones only, with some absent. This table holds 110,000 to 150,000 clones, 65% to 85% found once. Specimen: peripheral blood. The receptors stem from a human donor in a cohort sampled during active COVID-19.

J is TRBJ2-2 and V is TRBV5-4; 8 nucleotides line up with TRBD2. V dropped 4 bases and J dropped 3; count of bases not matched to a gene: 17. Per the germline V gene, CDR1 is SGHNT and CDR2 is YYREEE (reference sequence). The CDR3 consists of 19 residues. The CDR3 loop reads CASSPNPKPGGAHTGELFF. The CDR3 region has the DNA TGTGCCAGCAGCCCGAACCCCAAACCCGGGGGGGCCCACACCGGGGAGCTGTTTTTT.

J is TRBJ2-7 and V is TRBV6-1; perhaps TRBD1 as D (5 bases). V was shortened by 2 bases and J by 5 bases, with 13 bases between the two germline ends. This CDR3 comprises 14 residues. The germline gives CDR1 MNHNS, CDR2 SASEGT. The CDR3 loop is CASSESGLVHEQYF. The CDR3 DNA sequence: TGTGCCAGCAGTGAATCAGGGTTGGTACACGAGCAGTACTTC.

This chain joins TRBV10-3 and TRBJ2-3; TRBD2 might be the D (6 bases). Deletions cut 2 bases from V and 6 bases from J, with 12 bases between. This CDR3 contains 14 residues. In germline, CDR1 is ENHRY, CDR2 SYGVKD. The CDR3 DNA follows: TGTGCCATCAGTGAGCCGGGACTCACGGATACGCAGTATTTT. Its translation is CAISEPGLTDTQYF.

This sequence joins TRBV7-9 and TRBJ2-7, with 7 bases identical to TRBD1. This CDR3 has 17 residues. The germline CDR1 and CDR2 sequences are SEHNR and FQNEAQ (reference sequence). Trimming took 10 bases from V and 2 from J; bases not matched to a gene: 20. CDR3 sequence: CANAPLERTGPPYEQYF. Here the CDR3 DNA reads TGTGCCAACGCTCCTTTAGAGCGGACAGGACCCCCCTACGAGCAGTACTTC.

This chain joins TRBV27 and TRBJ2-2, with 15 nucleotides matching TRBD2. The length of the CDR3 is 16 residues. The ends lost 5 bases at V and 6 bases at J; junction bases unmatched: 4. The germline V gene encodes CDR1 MNHEY and CDR2 SMNVEV (reference sequence). The CDR3 reads CASSPRTSGGAGELFF. The DNA for the CDR3 is TGTGCCAGCAGTCCTCGGACTAGCGGGGGGGCCGGGGAGCTGTTTTTT.

V is TRBV2 and J is TRBJ2-7, with TRBD1 matching 7 bases. The germline gives CDR1 SNHLY, CDR2 FYNNEI. V lost 6 bases and J lost 2; bases outside the gene matches: 7. The CDR3 is 14 amino acids. The CDR3 reads CASRPGQPTYEQYF. CDR3 nucleotides: TGTGCCAGCAGACCGGGACAGCCTACCTACGAGCAGTACTTC.

J is TRBJ2-1 and V is TRBV2, with D perhaps matching TRBD1 (6 bases). V lost 4 bases and J 1 base, leaving 14 bases between the germline ends. CDR3 size: 16 residues. In germline, CDR1 is SNHLY, CDR2 FYNNEI. The CDR3 coding sequence is TGTGCCAGCAGTGGGCAGGGGTTACCGTCCTACAATGAGCAGTTCTTC. It translates to CASSGQGLPSYNEQFF. Using reference TRBV2 and TRBJ2-1 for the parts outside the CDR3, the full variable domain is EPEVTQTPSHQVTQMGQEVILRCVPISNHLYFYWYRQILGQKVEFLVSFYNNEISEKSEIFDDQFSVERPDGSNFTLKIRSTKLEDSAMYFCASSGQGLPSYNEQFFGPGTRLTVL.

This sequence joins TRBV12-5 and TRBJ2-3; TRBD1 agrees at 8 bases. V dropped 1 base and J dropped 1; count of bases not matched to a gene: 4. Germline V gene data show CDR1 as LGHNT and CDR2 as FRNRAP. The CDR3 spans 16 residues. The CDR3 DNA reads as TGTGCTAGTGGTTTGGCACAGGGGGACCGCACAGATACGCAGTATTTT. Translation: CASGLAQGDRTDTQYF. Complete variable domain (other parts from reference TRBV12-5 and TRBJ2-3): DARVTQTPRHKVTEMGQEVTMRCQPILGHNTVFWYRQTMMQGLELLAYFRNRAPLDDSGMPKDRFSAEMPDATLATLKIQPSEPRDSAVYFCASGLAQGDRTDTQYFGPGTRLTVL.

The chain recombines TRBV28 with TRBJ1-2; 7 bases are shared with TRBD1. V lost 5 bases to trimming and J lost 3 bases; unmatched junction nucleotides: 6. There are 14 residues in the CDR3. CDR1 and CDR2 (germline): MDHEN, SYDVKM. The CDR3 nucleotides are TGTGCCAGCAGTATGACAGGGAGGCACTATGGCTACACCTTC. Translated, it gives CASSMTGRHYGYTF.

This rearrangement joins TRBV24-1 to TRBJ2-2; possibly TRBD1 for D (5 bases). Germline loops: CDR1 KGHDR, CDR2 SFDVKD. This CDR3 is built from 16 residues. V was cut by 4 bases and J by 1 base, with 12 bases left in between. The CDR3 here is CATSDTRGQNTGELFF. Here the CDR3 DNA reads TGTGCCACCAGTGACACCCGCGGACAGAACACCGGGGAGCTGTTTTTT.

This rearrangement joins TRBV5-5 to TRBJ1-2; 7 bases agree with TRBD1. The germline gives CDR1 SGHKS, CDR2 YYEKEE (reference sequence). After removal of 4 bases from V and 0 bases from J, the junction contained 6 bases not matched to a gene. The CDR3 is 15 amino acids. Here the CDR3 DNA reads TGTGCCAGCAGCCCCGGGACAGTTCCTAACTATGGCTACACCTTC. Amino acid sequence: CASSPGTVPNYGYTF.

The chain has TRBV19 and TRBJ2-1, with 9 bases aligning to TRBD2. V lost 9 bases, J lost 5 bases, and 8 bases stayed unmatched. The CDR3 contains 14 residues. Germline CDR1 LNHDA, CDR2 SQIVND (reference sequence). CDR3 DNA: TGTGCCAGCCTTGATAGCGGGGGCCACAATGAGCAGTTCTTC. This encodes CASLDSGGHNEQFF.

The CDR3 spells CASSWGGTQNIQYF. The CDR3 DNA reads as TGCGCCAGCAGCTGGGGCGGGACCCAAAACATTCAGTACTTC. V gene TRBV5-1 combines with J gene TRBJ2-4, with D maybe TRBD2 (6 bases). Germline V gives CDR1 SGHRS, CDR2 YFSETQ. V was shortened by 3 bases and J by 5 bases, with 12 bases between the two germline ends. CDR3 length: 14 residues.

V is TRBV5-1 and J is TRBJ2-2; TRBD1 aligns across 10 bases. The germline V gene has CDR1 SGHRS and CDR2 YFSETQ. CDR3 length: 17 amino acids. V lost 2 bases, J lost 5 bases, and 9 bases stayed unmatched. CDR3 residues: CASSFTGTGVWTGELFF. For the CDR3, the DNA is TGCGCCAGCAGCTTCACCGGGACAGGGGTTTGGACCGGGGAGCTGTTTTTT.

The J gene is TRBJ1-5, the V gene TRBV27; D is uncertain. Per the germline V gene, CDR1 is MNHEY and CDR2 is SMNVEV (reference sequence). The CDR3 is made up of 18 amino acids. With 1 base removed from V and 0 bases from J, the gap between germline ends came to 16 bases. The CDR3 spells CASSLYSHSANSNQPQHF. CDR3 nucleotides: TGTGCCAGCAGTTTATATTCACACAGTGCGAATAGCAATCAGCCCCAGCATTTT.

The chain recombines TRBV6-6 with TRBJ2-3; D gene uncertain. Trimming took off 0 bases at V and 7 bases at J, with 8 bases between the two ends. There are 13 residues in the CDR3. Looked up from germline, CDR1 is MNHNY and CDR2 is SVGAGI (reference sequence). This chain's CDR3 is CASSYSSGYTQYF. The CDR3 region has the DNA TGTGCCAGCAGTTACTCGTCTGGCTATACGCAGTATTTT.

The rearrangement uses TRBV10-3 and TRBJ2-7; 9 bases line up with TRBD1. CDR1 ENHRY and CDR2 SYGVKD come from the germline V gene. The CDR3 has 14 residues. The junction had 7 bases not matched to a gene; V was cut back by 4 bases and J by 6 bases. CDR3 sequence: CAISGRDRVGEQYF. DNA for the CDR3: TGTGCCATCAGTGGTCGGGACAGGGTAGGCGAGCAGTACTTC.

The chain carries TRBV7-9 and TRBJ2-1; 11 bases are shared with TRBD2. This CDR3 is built from 16 residues. Looked up from germline, CDR1 is SEHNR and CDR2 is FQNEAQ (reference sequence). The trim removed 5 bases at V and 6 bases at J, leaving 9 bases unmatched. In DNA form, the CDR3 reads TGTGCCAGCAGCGGCGTAGGTCTAGCGGGGGGCAATGAGCAGTTCTTC. Amino acids: CASSGVGLAGGNEQFF.

The chain couples TRBV28 to TRBJ2-2; D possibly corresponds to TRBD2 (7 bases). Deletions cut 6 bases from V and 6 bases from J, with 17 bases between. There are 15 residues in the CDR3. From germline, CDR1 is MDHEN and CDR2 SYDVKM. CDR3 bases: TGTGCCAGCAGATCCCCGGGGGGCGTCCCCGGGGAGCTGTTTTTT. It specifies CASRSPGGVPGELFF.

The chain carries TRBV5-4 and TRBJ1-2; D possibly corresponds to TRBD1 (5 bases). Trimming took 2 bases from V and 0 from J, leaving 8 bases between them. The CDR3 is made up of 14 amino acids. Germline assignment: CDR1 SGHNT and CDR2 YYREEE (reference sequence). In DNA form, the CDR3 reads TGTGCCAGCAGCTTTCGGGGGGCTAACTATGGCTACACCTTC. Its protein product is CASSFRGANYGYTF. The whole variable domain, filled in from reference TRBV5-4 and TRBJ1-2, reads ETGVTQSPTHLIKTRGQQVTLRCSSQSGHNTVSWYQQALGQGPQFIFQYYREEENGRGNFPPRFSGLQFPNYSSELNVNALELDDSALYLCASSFRGANYGYTFGSGTRLTVV.

In regard to this clone: At one end, the junction sequence differs from germline, possibly due to a read error. The rearrangement joins TRBV18 to TRBJ2-7, with D possibly being TRBD1 (6 bases). The CDR3 is 14 residues long. Germline V gene data show CDR1 as KGHSH and CDR2 as LQKENI. Here the CDR3 DNA reads TGTGCCAGCTCACCAAACAGGGAAACTTCCTATCTTGATTTC. The encoded protein is CASSPNRETSYLDF.

The rearrangement joins TRBV9 to TRBJ2-3, with 8 bases fitting TRBD1. V shed 0 bases, J shed 5 bases, and the junction held 8 bases outside the gene matches. This CDR3 contains 16 residues. Germline V gene lookup returns CDR1 SGDLS and CDR2 YYNGEE. The CDR3 bases are TGTGCCAGCAGCGTAGAAACAGGGGGTTGGGTAGATACGCAGTATTTT. The encoded protein is CASSVETGGWVDTQYF.

The chain has TRBV5-4 and TRBJ2-1; D is unclear. The CDR3 is made up of 13 amino acids. Deletions cut 2 bases from V and 7 bases from J, with 10 bases between. Looked up from germline, CDR1 is SGHNT and CDR2 is YYREEE (reference sequence). In nucleotides, the CDR3 is TGTGCCAGCAGCTTCATTGGCTTAAATGAGCAGTTCTTC. This gives the protein CASSFIGLNEQFF.

The V gene is TRBV2, the J gene TRBJ1-2; maybe TRBD1 (5 bases). CDR1 SNHLY and CDR2 FYNNEI come from the germline V gene. V lost 7 bases, J lost 7 bases, and 16 bases lay in between. The length of the CDR3 is 13 residues. CDR3 sequence: CASNGGEIGGYTF. The CDR3 coding sequence is TGTGCCAGCAACGGAGGGGAAATAGGTGGCTACACCTTC.

The rearrangement joins TRBV7-9 to TRBJ2-3; D is perhaps TRBD2 (6 bases). Trimming left V 1 base short and J 2 bases short, with 10 bases between. Germline loops: CDR1 SEHNR, CDR2 FQNEAQ (reference sequence). The CDR3 is made up of 15 amino acids. CDR3 DNA: TGTGCCAGCAGCTTAGTGGTGGGACTCACAGATACGCAGTATTTT. Residues: CASSLVVGLTDTQYF. Drawing the rest from reference TRBV7-9 and TRBJ2-3, the complete variable domain is DTGVSQNPRHKITKRGQNVTFRCDPISEHNRLYWYRQTLGQGPEFLTYFQNEAQLEKSRLLSDRFSAERPKGSFSTLEIQRTEQGDSAMYLCASSLVVGLTDTQYFGPGTRLTVL.

DNA of the CDR3: TGCAGCGTTGAAGATCGGGGGAGCACAGATACGCAGTATTTT. It translates to CSVEDRGSTDTQYF. The rearrangement links TRBV29-1 to TRBJ2-3, with D maybe TRBD2 (6 bases). Germline CDR1 and CDR2: SQVTM and ANQGSEA. Deletions cut 0 bases from V and 0 bases from J, with 7 bases between. This CDR3 has 14 amino acids.

The CDR3 DNA reads as TGTGCCAGCAGCTTAGGGCGGGGAAGCTCCTACAATGAGCAGTTCTTC. Protein sequence: CASSLGRGSSYNEQFF. The V gene is TRBV11-3, the J gene TRBJ2-1; D may be TRBD2 (6 bases). CDR1 SGHNT and CDR2 YENEEA come from the germline V gene. The CDR3 runs to 16 residues. Between the trimmed V and J ends, which lost 1 base and 0 bases, there was a span of 10 bases.

The V and J genes are TRBV19 and TRBJ1-5; the match to TRBD1 covers 12 bases. There are 16 residues in the CDR3. Trimming took 7 bases from V and 7 from J; bases not matched to a gene: 11. The germline gives CDR1 LNHDA, CDR2 SQIVND (reference sequence). The CDR3 spells CASTTRDRGRGQPQHF. In nucleotides, the CDR3 is TGTGCCAGTACCACCCGGGACAGGGGGCGCGGACAGCCCCAGCATTTT.

The rearrangement uses TRBV20-1 and TRBJ2-1, with D unresolved. Germline loops: CDR1 DFQATT, CDR2 SNEGSKA (reference sequence). Trimming removed 6 bases at V and 3 bases at J, with 3 bases between. This CDR3 region has 10 residues. The CDR3 is CSAYYNEQFF. The CDR3 DNA is TGCAGTGCCTACTACAATGAGCAGTTCTTC.

This clone was seen once. This chain connects TRBV7-8 to TRBJ2-7; 7 bases are shared with TRBD2. CDR1 and CDR2 (germline): SGHVS, FQNEAQ. V gave up 0 bases and J gave up 4 bases; unmatched junction bases: 3. The CDR3 contains 14 residues. The CDR3 is CASSLALAFYEQYF. CDR3 DNA: TGTGCCAGCAGCTTAGCACTAGCGTTTTACGAGCAGTACTTC.